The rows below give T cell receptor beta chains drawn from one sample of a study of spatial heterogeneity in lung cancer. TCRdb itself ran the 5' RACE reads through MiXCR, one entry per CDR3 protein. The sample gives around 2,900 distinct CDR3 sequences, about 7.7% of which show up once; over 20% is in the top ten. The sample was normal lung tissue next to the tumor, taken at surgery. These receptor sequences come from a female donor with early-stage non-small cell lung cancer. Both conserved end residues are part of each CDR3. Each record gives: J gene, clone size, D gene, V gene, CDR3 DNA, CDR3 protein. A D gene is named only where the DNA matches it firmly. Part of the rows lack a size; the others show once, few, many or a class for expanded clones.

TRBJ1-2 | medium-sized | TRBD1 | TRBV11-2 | TGTGCCAGCAGCTTAGGACAGGGGGCGATCCCGGGCTATGGCTACACCTTC | CASSLGQGAIPGYGYTF
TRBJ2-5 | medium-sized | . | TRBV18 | TGTGCCAGCTCACCACAGTTAGGAGAGACCCAGTACTTC | CASSPQLGETQYF
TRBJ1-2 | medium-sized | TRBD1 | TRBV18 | TGTGCCAGCTCACCCGGGACAGGGAATGGCTACACCTTC | CASSPGTGNGYTF
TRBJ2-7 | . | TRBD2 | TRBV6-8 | TGTGCCAGCATCGGACTAGCGGGGGCCTACGAGCAGTACTTC | CASIGLAGAYEQYF
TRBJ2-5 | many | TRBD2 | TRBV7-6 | TGTGCCAGCAGCCCCGGGACTAGCGGGCCATGGGAGACCCAGTACTTC | CASSPGTSGPWETQYF
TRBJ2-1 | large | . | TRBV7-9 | TGTGCCAGCAGCCTACGGACGGAAACCTACAATGAGCAGTTCTTC | CASSLRTETYNEQFF
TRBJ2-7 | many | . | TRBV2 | TGTGCCAGCAGGCCAGCTACATCCTACGAGCAGTACTTC | CASRPATSYEQYF
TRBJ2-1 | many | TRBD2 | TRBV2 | TGTGCCAGCAGCACCAATCTAGCGGGAGGGCCTAGTGAGCAGTTCTTC | CASSTNLAGGPSEQFF
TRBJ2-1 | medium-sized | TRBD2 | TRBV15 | TGTGCCACCAGCAGAGATGTGGGCGGGAGCTCGGCTTACAATGAGCAGTTCTTC | CATSRDVGGSSAYNEQFF
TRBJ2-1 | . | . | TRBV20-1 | TGCAGTGCTAGAGTTACGGGGCTACCCCACAATGAGCAGTTCTTC | CSARVTGLPHNEQFF
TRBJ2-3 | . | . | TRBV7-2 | TGTGCCAGCGCCATAGAGGGGCGGACAGATACGCAGTATTTT | CASAIEGRTDTQYF
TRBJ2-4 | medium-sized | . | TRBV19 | TGTGCCAGTGGGGTAGCCAAAAACATTCAGTACTTC | CASGVAKNIQYF
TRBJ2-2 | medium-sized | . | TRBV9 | TGTGCCAGCAGCGTAGTGGACACCGGGGAGCTGTTTTTT | CASSVVDTGELFF
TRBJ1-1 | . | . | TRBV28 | TGTGCCAGCAGTTTTCTCTACACTGAAGCTTTCTTT | CASSFLYTEAFF
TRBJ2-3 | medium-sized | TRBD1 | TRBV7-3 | TGTGCCAGCAGCTTCTCCGGGACAGGCGTAAGCACAGATACGCAGTATTTT | CASSFSGTGVSTDTQYF
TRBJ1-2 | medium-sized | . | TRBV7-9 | TGTGCCAGCAACCCCCGGGGTGTTAGAGACTATGGCTACACCTTC | CASNPRGVRDYGYTF
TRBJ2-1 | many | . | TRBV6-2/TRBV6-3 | TGTGCCAGCAGTCTCCGGGACTCCACCTACAATGAGCAGTTCTTC | CASSLRDSTYNEQFF
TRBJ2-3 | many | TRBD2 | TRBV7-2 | TGTGCCAGCAGCCGCCACAGCGGGGGCGGGGATACGCAGTATTTT | CASSRHSGGGDTQYF
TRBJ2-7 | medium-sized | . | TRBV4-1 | TGCGCCAGCAGCCAAGGCGGACTGGGTTCAGGCAAATATTCCTACGAGCAGTACTTC | CASSQGGLGSGKYSYEQYF
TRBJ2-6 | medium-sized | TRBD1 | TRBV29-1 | TGCAGCGTTTCGACAGGGGGCTCTGGGGCCAACGTCCTGACTTTC | CSVSTGGSGANVLTF
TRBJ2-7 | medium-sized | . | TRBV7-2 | TGTGCCAGCAGCTTCACTAGGGTCTCCTACGAGCAGTACTTC | CASSFTRVSYEQYF
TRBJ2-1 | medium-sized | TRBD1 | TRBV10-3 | TGTGCCATCGGGAGGACAGGGGGGGACAATGAGCAGTTCTTC | CAIGRTGGDNEQFF
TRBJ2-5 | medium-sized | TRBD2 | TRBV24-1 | TGTGCCACCAGTGAACGTAGCGGGAGCCTCGAGACCCAGTACTTC | CATSERSGSLETQYF
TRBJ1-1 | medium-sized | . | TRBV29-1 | TGCAGCGTCGGCGGCGGTATGAACACTGAAGCTTTCTTT | CSVGGGMNTEAFF
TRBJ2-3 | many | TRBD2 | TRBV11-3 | TGTGCCAGCAGCTTGGGTACTAGCGGGAGGGCCGAAGATACGCAGTATTTT | CASSLGTSGRAEDTQYF
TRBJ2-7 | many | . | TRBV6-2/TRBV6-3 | TGTGCCAACAGTTCCCGGACTACCCTCTACGAGCAGTACTTC | CANSSRTTLYEQYF
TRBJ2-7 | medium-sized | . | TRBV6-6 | TGTGCCAGCAGTTACTCAGGAGGAGGGAAATCCTACGAGCAGTACTTC | CASSYSGGGKSYEQYF
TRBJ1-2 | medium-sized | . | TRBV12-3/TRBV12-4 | TGTGCCAGCAGTTTCGGCGAATCTAACTATGGCTACACCTTC | CASSFGESNYGYTF
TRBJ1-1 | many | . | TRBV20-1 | TGCAGTGCTAGAAAGGACACGGTGAACACTGAAGCTTTCTTT | CSARKDTVNTEAFF
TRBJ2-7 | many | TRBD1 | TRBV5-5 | TGTGCCAGCAGCTTAGGGACAGGGGGTCAATACGAGCAGTACTTC | CASSLGTGGQYEQYF
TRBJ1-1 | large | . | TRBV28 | TGTGCCAGCAGTTTATGGGAGGTAGGCACTGAAGCTTTCTTT | CASSLWEVGTEAFF
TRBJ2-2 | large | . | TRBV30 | TGTGCCTGGAGTGTCGGGACGCTAACCGGGGAGCTGTTTTTT | CAWSVGTLTGELFF
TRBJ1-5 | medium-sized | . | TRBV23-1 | TGCGCCACCGTTCGAACCGGGGCTTTTAGCAATCAGCCCCAGCATTTT | CATVRTGAFSNQPQHF
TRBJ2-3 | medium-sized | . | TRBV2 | TGTGCCAGCAGTGAAGACCACACAGATACGCAGTATTTT | CASSEDHTDTQYF
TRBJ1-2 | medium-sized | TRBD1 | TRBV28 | TGTGCCAGCCTACCTTTCCGGGACAGGGGAAATGGCTACACCTTC | CASLPFRDRGNGYTF
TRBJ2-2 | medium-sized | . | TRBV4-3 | TGCGCCAGCAGCCTGACCAGCAGCACCGGGGAGCTGTTTTTT | CASSLTSSTGELFF
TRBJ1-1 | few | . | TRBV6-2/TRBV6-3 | TGTGCCAGCAGCTTAGGCACTGAAGCTTTCTTT | CASSLGTEAFF
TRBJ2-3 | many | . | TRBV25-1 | TGTGCCAGCAGTGAGTTAGCGTTTAGCACAGATACGCAGTATTTT | CASSELAFSTDTQYF
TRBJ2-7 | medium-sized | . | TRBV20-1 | TGCAGTGCTCATAAATGGGGAAACTCCTACGAGCAGTACTTC | CSAHKWGNSYEQYF
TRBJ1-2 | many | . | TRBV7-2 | TGTGCCAGCAGCTCTTTCATCGGACACTATGGCTACACCTTC | CASSSFIGHYGYTF
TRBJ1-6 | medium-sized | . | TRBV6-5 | TGTGCCAGCGGTCGGACAGTTCATAATTCACCCCTCCACTTT | CASGRTVHNSPLHF
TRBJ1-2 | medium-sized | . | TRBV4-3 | TGCGCCAGCAGCCAGGGCCTAAGGGGGGTGGACTATGGCTACACCTTC | CASSQGLRGVDYGYTF